One sample yielded the 23 T cell receptor beta chains listed below, sequenced in a study of cytomegalovirus exposure and HLA in healthy donors. Primers included in the PCR were 60 Vbeta and 13 Jbeta primers. Generated by immunoSEQ multiplex PCR, the TCRdb table keeps only in-frame clones and is missing some. The data show about 140,000 clones, roughly 68% seen once. Source material: PBMCs. These receptors were collected from a man aged 55 to 69 in good health and CMV-seronegative.

The chain links TRBV7-2 to TRBJ1-1, with D perhaps matching TRBD1 (5 bases). Germline CDR1 SGHTA, CDR2 FQGNSA. The V gene lost 2 bases and the J gene lost 4 bases, with 14 bases spanning the gap. The CDR3 contains 15 residues. The CDR3 loop reads CASSLSGGVSTEAFF. The CDR3 region has the DNA TGTGCCAGCAGCTTATCCGGGGGGGTGAGCACTGAAGCTTTCTTT.

The V call is TRBV7-3, the J call TRBJ2-2, with 7 bases identical to TRBD2. Germline V CDR1 and CDR2: SGHTA, FQGTGA. The CDR3 has 14 residues. V was pared by 6 bases and J by 5 bases, with 6 bases of the junction left unmatched. The CDR3 sequence: CASRGGRGTGELFF. In nucleotides, the CDR3 is TGTGCCAGCAGGGGAGGGAGAGGTACCGGGGAGCTGTTTTTT. Full variable domain (outside the CDR3, taken from reference TRBV7-3 and TRBJ2-2): GAGVSQTPSNKVTEKGKYVELRCDPISGHTALYWYRQSLGQGPEFLIYFQGTGAADDSGLPNDRFFAVRPEGSVSTLKIQRTERGDSAVYLCASRGGRGTGELFFGEGSRLTVL.

V is TRBV19 and J is TRBJ2-3, with D perhaps matching TRBD2 (7 bases). The CDR3 totals 18 residues. Germline-derived CDR1 and CDR2 are LNHDA and SQIVND (reference sequence). V shed 7 bases and J shed 1 base, with 24 bases lying between them. CDR3: CASTPGWGLREGTDTQYF. In DNA, the CDR3 is TGTGCCAGTACCCCCGGGTGGGGGCTCCGGGAGGGCACAGATACGCAGTATTTT.

This chain links TRBV28 with TRBJ2-1; 9 nucleotides match TRBD2. The V segment lost 5 bases and the J segment 3 bases; nucleotides outside the gene matches: 14. Germline-derived CDR1 and CDR2 are MDHEN and SYDVKM. The CDR3 is 18 residues long. DNA for the CDR3: TGTGCCAGCAGTCCTTCGGGGGTAGCGGGAGAAGTCTACAATGAGCAGTTCTTC. Translating gives CASSPSGVAGEVYNEQFF.

The CDR3 bases are TGTGCCAGCAGCTCATCCGGGACAGGGGATGGCTACACCTTC. Protein product: CASSSSGTGDGYTF. This sequence joins TRBV7-2 and TRBJ1-2; TRBD1 matches 10 bases. V gave up 4 bases and J gave up 6 bases; unmatched junction bases: 5. Germline-derived CDR1 and CDR2 are SGHTA and FQGNSA. CDR3 length: 14 residues. Variable domain in full (rest from reference TRBV7-2 and TRBJ1-2): GAGVSQSPSNKVTEKGKDVELRCDPISGHTALYWYRQSLGQGLEFLIYFQGNSAPDKSGLPSDRFSAERTGGSVSTLTIQRTQQEDSAVYLCASSSSGTGDGYTFGSGTRLTVV.

The CDR3 here is CASSYLAGRAGELFF. For the CDR3, the DNA is TGTGCCAGCAGTTATCTAGCGGGAAGGGCCGGGGAGCTGTTTTTT. The V gene is TRBV6-5, the J gene TRBJ2-2; 9 bases line up with TRBD2. The CDR3 totals 15 residues. Germline CDR1 MNHEY, CDR2 SVGAGI. Trimming took 3 bases from V and 6 from J; bases not matched to a gene: 5.

The chain couples TRBV25-1 to TRBJ1-6, with no clear D. The V gene lost 7 bases and the J gene lost 8 bases, with 6 bases spanning the gap. The CDR3 spans 11 residues. Looked up from germline, CDR1 is MGHDK and CDR2 is SYGVNS. For the CDR3, the DNA is TGTGCCAGCAAAGGAGATTCACCCCTCCACTTT. Amino acids: CASKGDSPLHF. Full variable domain (missing parts from reference TRBV25-1 and TRBJ1-6): EADIYQTPRYLVIGTGKKITLECSQTMGHDKMYWYQQDPGMELHLIHYSYGVNSTEKGDLSSESTVSRIRTEHFPLTLESARPSHTSQYLCASKGDSPLHFGNGTRLTVT.

This chain links TRBV28 with TRBJ2-5; D might be TRBD1 (6 bases). The CDR3 contains 12 residues. Germline CDR1 MDHEN, CDR2 SYDVKM. Trimming pared 4 bases from V and 11 bases from J, leaving 14 bases between. The CDR3 sequence is CASSSLDSRQYF. The CDR3 region has the DNA TGTGCCAGCAGTTCCCTGGACAGCCGACAGTACTTC.

The chain has TRBV29-1 and TRBJ2-3; maybe TRBD2 (6 bases). The CDR3 has 18 amino acids. CDR1 and CDR2 (germline): SQVTM, ANQGSEA. V was shortened by 2 bases and J by 0 bases, with 21 bases between the two germline ends. In DNA form, the CDR3 reads TGCAGCGTTGAATTTCCACGGGACTTCCGGAAGAGCACAGATACGCAGTATTTT. Its translation is CSVEFPRDFRKSTDTQYF.

The V call is TRBV6-5, the J call TRBJ1-2; 10 bases agree with TRBD1. J gave up 8 bases and V 9 bases, and 9 bases lay outside the gene matches. CDR3 size: 13 residues. CDR1 and CDR2 (germline): MNHEY, SVGAGI. This CDR3 is CASRFGTGVGYTF. CDR3 DNA: TGTGCCAGTCGGTTCGGGACAGGGGTAGGCTACACCTTC.

The chain is built from TRBV5-1 and TRBJ1-1; TRBD1 matches at 9 bases. The trim removed 4 bases at V and 8 bases at J, leaving 3 bases unmatched. Germline-derived CDR1 and CDR2 are SGHRS and YFSETQ. The CDR3 covers 12 residues. The CDR3 here is CASSPGQGEAFF. DNA for the CDR3: TGCGCCAGCAGCCCAGGACAGGGGGAAGCTTTCTTT.

The V call is TRBV10-3, the J call TRBJ2-1, with 10 positions matching TRBD2. The CDR3 is 15 amino acids. Germline V gene data show CDR1 as ENHRY and CDR2 as SYGVKD. The trim removed 5 bases at V and 5 bases at J, leaving 6 bases unmatched. This CDR3 reads CAISSLAGEDNEQFF. The CDR3 nucleotides read TGTGCCATCAGTTCTCTAGCGGGAGAGGACAATGAGCAGTTCTTC.

The chain recombines TRBV28 with TRBJ2-7; 14 bases agree with TRBD2. J was trimmed by 0 bases and V by 4 bases; bases with no gene match: 8. CDR3 length: 18 residues. The V gene's germline CDR1 is MDHEN and CDR2 SYDVKM. The CDR3 region has the DNA TGTGCCAGCAGTTCTCCCCCCGGGACTAGCGGGAGCTCCTACGAGCAGTACTTC. Encoded protein: CASSSPPGTSGSSYEQYF.

The chain uses TRBV9 and TRBJ2-3; D ambiguous. The CDR3 has 14 amino acids. Germline loops: CDR1 SGDLS, CDR2 YYNGEE. V lost 3 bases and J 2 bases, leaving 10 bases between the germline ends. The CDR3 nucleotides are TGTGCCAGCAGCGGCACCCAGAACACAGATACGCAGTATTTT. Protein: CASSGTQNTDTQYF.

The chain couples TRBV20-1 to TRBJ1-1; D is ambiguous. V lost 6 bases and J lost 2, with 7 bases in between. Looked up from germline, CDR1 is DFQATT and CDR2 is SNEGSKA (reference sequence). The CDR3 is 11 residues long. The chain's CDR3 is CSAVDNTEAFF. CDR3 nucleotide sequence: TGCAGTGCGGTAGATAACACTGAAGCTTTCTTT.

V gene TRBV9 combines with J gene TRBJ1-2, with D perhaps matching TRBD1 (6 bases). The germline V gene has CDR1 SGDLS and CDR2 YYNGEE. This CDR3 is built from 14 residues. The V gene lost 4 bases and the J gene lost 8 bases, with 18 bases spanning the gap. In DNA form, the CDR3 reads TGTGCCAGCAGCCCCTACGTGGGGGCGAGAGGCTACACCTTC. Protein product: CASSPYVGARGYTF.

J is TRBJ1-1 and V is TRBV9; D is ambiguous. CDR3 size: 16 residues. Trimming cost V 2 bases and J 1 base, with 15 bases left between them. The germline CDR1 and CDR2 sequences are SGDLS and YYNGEE. The CDR3 nucleotides read TGTGCCAGCAGCGTGGCCCCCGGGGTAGGGAACACTGAAGCTTTCTTT. Translating it yields CASSVAPGVGNTEAFF.

This clone has a handful of counts. The chain employs TRBV7-3 and TRBJ2-1; D might be TRBD2 (6 bases). V was pared by 6 bases and J by 10 bases, with 16 bases between. The germline V gene has CDR1 SGHTA and CDR2 FQGTGA. This CDR3 region has 13 residues. The CDR3: CASSLPGLPEQFF. For the CDR3, the DNA is TGTGCCAGCAGTCTCCCCGGACTACCCGAGCAGTTCTTC.

The V gene is TRBV5-1, the J gene TRBJ1-5, with unresolved D. Germline CDR1 reads SGHRS; CDR2 reads YFSETQ. CDR3 size: 13 residues. Trimming pared 0 bases from V and 5 bases from J, leaving 6 bases between. The CDR3 reads CASSLGADQPQHF. CDR3 bases: TGCGCCAGCAGCTTGGGAGCCGATCAGCCCCAGCATTTT.

The V and J genes are TRBV9 and TRBJ1-4; D remains ambiguous. Trimming took 4 bases from V and 4 from J, leaving 11 bases between them. CDR1 and CDR2 (germline): SGDLS, YYNGEE. The CDR3 extends over 14 amino acids. The CDR3 nucleotides are TGTGCCAGCAGCCCCCAGATCCTTAATGAAAAACTGTTTTTT. It yields the protein CASSPQILNEKLFF.

This clone was detected only once. V is TRBV6-4 and J is TRBJ1-5; no clear D. In germline, CDR1 is MRHNA, CDR2 SNTAGT. V gave up 5 bases and J gave up 6 bases, with 11 bases separating them. The CDR3 consists of 13 residues. The CDR3 reads CASSQEGSQPQHF. The CDR3 DNA reads as TGTGCCAGCAGTCAAGAGGGCTCTCAGCCCCAGCATTTT.

This clone was counted a few times. CDR3 residues: CASSQVTTGTTDTQYF. The CDR3, as DNA: TGTGCCAGCAGCCAAGTTACCACAGGGACCACAGATACGCAGTATTTT. The chain carries TRBV4-2 and TRBJ2-3; tentatively, D is TRBD1 (6 bases). V was trimmed by 1 base and J by 2 bases, leaving 13 bases between them. Germline values: CDR1 LGHNA, CDR2 YNFKEQ. This CDR3 spans 16 amino acids.

The chain is built from TRBV7-6 and TRBJ2-5; TRBD1 agrees at 12 bases. CDR1 is SGHVS, CDR2 FNYEAQ, per germline. The V segment lost 2 bases and the J segment 9 bases; nucleotides outside the gene matches: 16. This CDR3 spans 18 amino acids. CDR3 nucleotide sequence: TGTGCCAGCAGCTTAAACCCCCCGGGACAGGGGGCTGCTTGGGCCCAGTACTTC. This codes for CASSLNPPGQGAAWAQYF.